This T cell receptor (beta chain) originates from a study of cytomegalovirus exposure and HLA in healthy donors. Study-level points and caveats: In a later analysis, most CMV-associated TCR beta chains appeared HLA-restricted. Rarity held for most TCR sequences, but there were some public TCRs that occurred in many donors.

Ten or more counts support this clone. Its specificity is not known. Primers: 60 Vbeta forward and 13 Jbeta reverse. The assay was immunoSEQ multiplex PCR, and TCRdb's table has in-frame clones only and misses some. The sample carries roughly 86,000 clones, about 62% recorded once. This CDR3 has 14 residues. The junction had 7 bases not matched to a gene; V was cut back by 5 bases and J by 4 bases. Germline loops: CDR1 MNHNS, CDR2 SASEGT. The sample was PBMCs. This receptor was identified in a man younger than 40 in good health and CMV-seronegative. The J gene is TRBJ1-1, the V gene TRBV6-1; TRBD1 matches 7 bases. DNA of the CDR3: TGTGCCAGCAGTCGACAGGGCTCGGGCACTGAAGCTTTCTTT. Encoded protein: CASSRQGSGTEAFF.